This TCR beta chain appears in the sequencing data of a study of identifying expanded T cells in peripheral blood. Collection occurred without any documented infections or immune events in donors. General study results and limits: Differentially abundant clones: about 1.3 between replicates, about 16 at 2 to 3 weeks, less than 20 at four. Approximately two-week clone count variance significantly increased as total template count grew.

The repertoire was sequenced with immunoSEQ multiplex PCR; TCRdb's copy has only in-frame clones and lacks some. The sample has 70,000 or so clones; almost 90% are singletons. On this clone itself: What it binds is unknown.

Sequencing used blood. This clonotype originated in a person between 18 and 75 years old in good health.

This CDR3 reads CASSEDPQGQPQHF. Written as DNA, the CDR3 is TGTGCCAGCAGTGAAGACCCACAGGGTCAGCCCCAGCATTTT. V gene TRBV2 combines with J gene TRBJ1-5, with D perhaps matching TRBD1 (6 bases). Germline assignment: CDR1 SNHLY and CDR2 FYNNEI. V was clipped by 1 base and J by 6 bases, with 10 bases between them. CDR3 size: 14 residues.